This TCR beta chain was identified in a study of T cells in Graves' hyperthyroidism and ophthalmopathy. Broader study findings: A model built on 13 V-J features separated ophthalmopathy from stable hyperthyroidism. Blood also contained most expanded thyroid clonotypes above 0.001.

Criteria for exclusion of patients were uncontrolled infection, other autoimmune disease, pregnancy or lactation. Thyroid ultrasound, orbital computed tomography, clinical symptoms, and serum thyroxine and TRAb underpinned diagnoses. The CDR3 contains 14 residues. V was trimmed by 4 bases and J by 2 bases, leaving 12 bases between them. Germline V CDR1 and CDR2: MNHEY, SMNVEV (reference sequence). This clonotype appeared many times. Its cognate antigen is unknown. Amplified regions were TCR beta CDR3 sequences from RNA transcripts. The HTBI primer set drove a first-round RT-PCR of the TCR CDR3. TCRdb ran MiXCR on the multiplex PCR reads and lists one entry per CDR3 protein. The table has under 450,000 distinct CDR3 sequences, about 17% seen once.

The sequenced material came from blood. This TCR was sampled from a woman in her thirties with Graves' hyperthyroidism that later progressed to Graves' ophthalmopathy. This chain connects TRBV27 to TRBJ2-7; perhaps TRBD1 as D (6 bases). As DNA, the CDR3 is TGTGCCAGCAGTTATACTAACAGGGCCTACGAGCAGTACTTC. Protein: CASSYTNRAYEQYF.